Following are 21 T cell receptor beta chains from one sample sequenced in a study of T-cell reconstitution after alpha-beta-depleted transplantation in children. The authors prepared the TCRbeta library with unique molecular identifiers. Each CDR3 protein gets one entry after TCRdb re-called the PCR reads with MiXCR. The repertoire includes approximately 97,000 distinct CDR3 sequences, about 6.8% of them detected once, and 16% sits in the top ten. The sample consisted of PBMCs, taken before TCRalphabeta/CD19-depleted stem cell transplant. Receptor source: a boy under 10 years old with acute lymphoblastic leukemia, due to receive a stem cell transplant.

This clonotype was detected ten times or more. The rearrangement uses TRBV4-2 and TRBJ1-1; 7 bases are shared with TRBD1. Looked up from germline, CDR1 is LGHNA and CDR2 is YNFKEQ. This CDR3 has 16 residues. Germline trimming cut 0 bases from V and 4 bases from J; bases unmatched to any gene: 8. The CDR3 here is CASSQEEGAGSTEAFF. The CDR3 DNA follows: TGTGCCAGCAGCCAAGAGGAGGGGGCAGGGAGCACTGAAGCTTTCTTT.

This clonotype was picked up many times. For the CDR3, the DNA is TGTGCCAGCGGCGCCTCCTTCCAGGGCTCTACCTACAATGAGCAGTTCTTC. This translates into CASGASFQGSTYNEQFF. The chain has TRBV12-3 or TRBV12-4 and TRBJ2-1, with a possible D match to TRBD1 (5 bases). This CDR3 is 17 amino acids long. V lost 8 bases, J lost 2 bases, and 22 bases lay in between.

This clonotype was found many times. The chain has TRBV7-9 and TRBJ2-7, with D possibly called TRBD1 or TRBD2 (5 bases each). In germline, CDR1 is SEHNR, CDR2 FQNEAQ (reference sequence). This CDR3 is built from 14 residues. V was pared by 5 bases and J by 7 bases, with 18 bases between. For the CDR3, the DNA is TGTGCCAGCAGCCTGGGACCTTCAAAGGGAGAGCAGTACTTC. This codes for CASSLGPSKGEQYF.

This clonotype was seen many times. V and J are TRBV7-8 and TRBJ1-5; a weak D match, TRBD1 (6 bases). Per germline, CDR1 SGHVS and CDR2 FQNEAQ. This CDR3 contains 16 residues. The V end was cut by 0 bases, the J end by 2 bases, with 11 bases between. The CDR3 DNA is TGTGCCAGCAGCTTAGCAGGGGGGGCGGGCAATCAGCCCCAGCATTTT. As protein: CASSLAGGAGNQPQHF.

This clonotype was observed many times. The rearrangement uses TRBV4-2 and TRBJ2-2; tentatively, D is TRBD1 or TRBD2 (6 bases each). Trimming stripped 0 bases from V and 5 bases from J, with 10 bases between. Germline CDR1 is LGHNA and CDR2 is YNFKEQ. CDR3 length: 15 amino acids. CDR3 sequence: CASSQDLGGTGELFF. The CDR3 nucleotides are TGTGCCAGCAGCCAAGATCTAGGGGGGACCGGGGAGCTGTTTTTT.

This clonotype was observed at least ten times. The V gene is TRBV7-9, the J gene TRBJ1-3, with D uncertain. Trimming stripped 0 bases from V and 0 bases from J, with 12 bases between. The CDR3 loop spans 17 amino acids. The germline V gene has CDR1 SEHNR and CDR2 FQNEAQ (reference sequence). As DNA, the CDR3 is TGTGCCAGCAGCTTAGCGGATCTGGCAGCCTCTGGAAACACCATATATTTT. Amino acid sequence: CASSLADLAASGNTIYF.

This clonotype was counted ten times or more. V gene TRBV5-1 combines with J gene TRBJ2-2; perhaps TRBD2 as D (5 bases). This CDR3 is built from 21 residues. Germline values: CDR1 SGHRS, CDR2 YFSETQ. The germline V and J ends were trimmed by 2 bases and 1 base, with 27 bases remaining between them. CDR3 amino acids: CASSLNQIRRTGPQNTGELFF. The CDR3 DNA sequence: TGCGCCAGCAGCTTAAACCAAATCCGGAGGACTGGTCCCCAGAACACCGGGGAGCTGTTTTTT.

This clonotype was counted at least ten times. V gene TRBV5-1 combines with J gene TRBJ2-1; D is unclear. Germline V gene lookup returns CDR1 SGHRS and CDR2 YFSETQ. With 3 bases removed from V and 4 bases from J, the gap between germline ends came to 8 bases. This CDR3 is 13 amino acids long. In DNA, the CDR3 is TGCGCCAGCAGCTACGGATCATACAATGAGCAGTTCTTC. Amino acid sequence: CASSYGSYNEQFF. Full variable domain (rest looked up from reference TRBV5-1 and TRBJ2-1): KAGVTQTPRYLIKTRGQQVTLSCSPISGHRSVSWYQQTPGQGLQFLFEYFSETQRNKGNFPGRFSGRQFSNSRSEMNVSTLELGDSALYLCASSYGSYNEQFFGPGTRLTVL.

Regarding this clonotype: A much larger clone differs from this one at a single base, so this may be a read error. The chain has TRBV4-1 and TRBJ2-7; D gene unclear. The CDR3 extends over 15 amino acids. The germline CDR1 and CDR2 sequences are MGHRA and YSYEKL. The chain's CDR3 is CPSSQDGGRSYEQYF. In DNA, the CDR3 is TGCCCCAGCAGCCAAGATGGTGGCCGATCCTACGAGCAGTACTTC.

Ten or more counts support this clonotype. The V and J genes are TRBV7-2 and TRBJ2-7, with 9 bases that match TRBD2. V lost 3 bases and J lost 2; bases outside the gene matches: 11. This CDR3 spans 17 amino acids. The germline CDR1 and CDR2 sequences are SGHTA and FQGNSA. CDR3 in amino acids: CASSFSGVAGVPYEQYF. The DNA for the CDR3 is TGTGCCAGCAGCTTCTCAGGGGTAGCGGGGGTTCCCTACGAGCAGTACTTC.

This clonotype was seen repeatedly, ten times or more. The V call is TRBV3-1, the J call TRBJ2-2; D may correspond to TRBD1 or TRBD2 (5 bases each). Looked up from germline, CDR1 is LGHDT and CDR2 is YNNKEL (reference sequence). Trimming removed 1 base at V and 14 bases at J, with 11 bases between. The CDR3 spans 12 residues. CDR3 nucleotide sequence: TGTGCCAGCAGCCAAGGGGGGTCGACCCTGTTTTTT. Amino acid sequence: CASSQGGSTLFF.

The chain recombines TRBV29-1 with TRBJ2-3; D is possibly TRBD1 (5 bases). CDR1 is SQVTM, CDR2 ANQGSEA, per germline. V was trimmed by 4 bases and J by 2 bases, leaving 10 bases between them. This CDR3 comprises 13 residues. Written as DNA, the CDR3 is TGCAGCGTTGGGGGCAGGTACACAGATACGCAGTATTTT. Translated, it gives CSVGGRYTDTQYF.

In this sample, this clonotype turned up many times. The rearrangement links TRBV4-2 to TRBJ1-4; D is possibly TRBD1 (5 bases). V was pared by 5 bases and J by 4 bases, with 8 bases between. This CDR3 contains 13 residues. Germline V gene lookup returns CDR1 LGHNA and CDR2 YNFKEQ. The CDR3 here is CASSSTVNEKLFF. The CDR3 DNA sequence: TGTGCCAGCAGCTCGACAGTTAATGAAAAACTGTTTTTT.

This clonotype was observed many times. The genes are TRBV15 and TRBJ2-2, with D unresolved. Deletions cut 0 bases from V and 3 bases from J, with 8 bases between. CDR1 is LNHNV, CDR2 YYDKDF, per germline (reference sequence). The CDR3 is made up of 15 amino acids. As DNA, the CDR3 is TGTGCCACCAGCAGAGATCGTCGGGACACCGGGGAGCTGTTTTTT. As protein: CATSRDRRDTGELFF.

This clonotype was recorded many times. This chain uses TRBV20-1 with TRBJ2-2; D is possibly TRBD1 or TRBD2 (5 bases each). CDR3 size: 14 residues. V was clipped by 1 base and J by 3 bases, with 9 bases between them. Germline V CDR1 and CDR2: DFQATT, SNEGSKA (reference sequence). DNA for the CDR3: TGCAGTGCTAGAGGGGGGTTCGACACCGGGGAGCTGTTTTTT. Residues: CSARGGFDTGELFF.

In this sample, this clonotype turned up many times. The chain joins TRBV7-2 to TRBJ2-3; D ambiguous. Germline V lookup: CDR1 SGHTA, CDR2 FQGNSA. Trimming stripped 5 bases from V and 6 bases from J, with 9 bases between. This CDR3 contains 12 residues. CDR3 DNA: TGTGCCAGCAGCCAAAGGTGGGATACGCAGTATTTT. Its translation: CASSQRWDTQYF.

This chain joins TRBV7-2 and TRBJ2-1, with 11 bases fitting TRBD2. The CDR3 spans 15 residues. Trimming removed 1 base from V and 8 bases from J; junction bases left unmatched: 4. Germline lookup yields CDR1 SGHTA and CDR2 FQGNSA. The CDR3 bases are TGTGCCAGCAGCTTAGTAGCGGGGGGGCGGTATGAGCAGTTCTTC. Translated, it gives CASSLVAGGRYEQFF.

This clonotype occurred many times. The gene calls are TRBV6-4 and TRBJ2-3; D gene ambiguous. The CDR3 sequence is 13 residues long. V lost 5 bases and J lost 5, with 11 bases in between. Germline-derived CDR1 and CDR2 are MRHNA and SNTAGT. CDR3 nucleotides: TGTGCCAGCAGTACCGCCGCGGAAGATACGCAGTATTTT. It is translated as CASSTAAEDTQYF.

This clonotype came up many times. The V gene is TRBV12-3 or TRBV12-4, the J gene TRBJ2-1; 13 bases fit TRBD2. The CDR3 is 16 amino acids. V lost 6 bases and J lost 2; bases outside the gene matches: 4. The CDR3 region is CASSWTSGGPYNEQFF. The DNA of the CDR3 is TGTGCCAGCAGCTGGACTAGCGGGGGTCCCTACAATGAGCAGTTCTTC.

In its sample, this clonotype was seen many times. This sequence joins TRBV20-1 and TRBJ2-1; D is possibly TRBD2 (5 bases). Trimming took off 1 base at V and 6 bases at J, with 10 bases between the two ends. Germline loops: CDR1 DFQATT, CDR2 SNEGSKA (reference sequence). This CDR3 has 13 amino acids. The CDR3 coding sequence is TGCAGTGCTAGAGGTGGAGGACCCAATGAGCAGTTCTTC. Translated: CSARGGGPNEQFF.

The table lists this clonotype with many counts. The genes are TRBV2 and TRBJ2-4; a possible D gene is TRBD2 (6 bases). The CDR3 covers 13 residues. Germline V CDR1 and CDR2: SNHLY, FYNNEI. V was cut by 0 bases and J by 13 bases, with 13 bases left in between. The CDR3, as DNA: TGTGCCAGCAGTGAAGCGCTAAGGACTATCCAGTACTTC. As protein: CASSEALRTIQYF.